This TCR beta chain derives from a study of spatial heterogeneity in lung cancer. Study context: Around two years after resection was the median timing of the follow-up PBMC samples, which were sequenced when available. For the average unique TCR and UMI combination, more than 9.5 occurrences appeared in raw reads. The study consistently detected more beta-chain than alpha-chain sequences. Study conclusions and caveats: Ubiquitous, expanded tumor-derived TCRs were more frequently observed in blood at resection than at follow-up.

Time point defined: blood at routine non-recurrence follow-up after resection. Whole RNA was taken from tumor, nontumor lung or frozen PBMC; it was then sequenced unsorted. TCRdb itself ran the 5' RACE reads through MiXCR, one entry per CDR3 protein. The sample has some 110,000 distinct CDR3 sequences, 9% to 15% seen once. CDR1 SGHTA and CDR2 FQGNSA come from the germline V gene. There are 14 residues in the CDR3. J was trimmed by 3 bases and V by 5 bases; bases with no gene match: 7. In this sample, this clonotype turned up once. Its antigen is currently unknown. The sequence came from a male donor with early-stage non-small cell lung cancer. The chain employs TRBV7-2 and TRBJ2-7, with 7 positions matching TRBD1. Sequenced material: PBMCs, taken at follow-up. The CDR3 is CASSHRTGDYEQYF. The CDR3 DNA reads TGTGCCAGCAGCCACAGGACAGGCGACTACGAGCAGTACTTC.